The entry below describes one T cell receptor beta chain. These data are taken from a study of CD8 T cells in Susac syndrome. The CDR3 contains 12 residues. Germline V CDR1 and CDR2: SGHTA, FQGNSA. The V gene lost 2 bases and the J gene lost 14 bases, with 13 bases spanning the gap. TCR beta from blood CD8+ and CD4+ T cells was sequenced. The CD8+ and CD4+ T cells were negatively isolated, with the TEMRA cells enriched by FACS. A quantity of about 0.45 to 1 ug RNA underwent reverse transcription using random hexamers. A multiplex approach, immunoSEQ multiplex PCR, amplified TCR beta CDR3 across 54 Vbeta and 13 Jbeta. TCRdb re-derived calls from the immunoSEQ multiplex PCR reads in MiXCR, one entry per CDR3 protein. The repertoire consists of about 120,000 distinct CDR3 sequences, with about 90% occurring once and the leading ten covering roughly 0.15%.

This clonotype originated in a human donor in good health. Source material: CD4+ T cells from PBMCs. The chain uses TRBV7-2 and TRBJ2-1; no definite D call. CDR3 nucleotides: TGTGCCAGCAGCTTATCTGGCGTACAGAAGTTCTTC. Translated, it gives CASSLSGVQKFF.